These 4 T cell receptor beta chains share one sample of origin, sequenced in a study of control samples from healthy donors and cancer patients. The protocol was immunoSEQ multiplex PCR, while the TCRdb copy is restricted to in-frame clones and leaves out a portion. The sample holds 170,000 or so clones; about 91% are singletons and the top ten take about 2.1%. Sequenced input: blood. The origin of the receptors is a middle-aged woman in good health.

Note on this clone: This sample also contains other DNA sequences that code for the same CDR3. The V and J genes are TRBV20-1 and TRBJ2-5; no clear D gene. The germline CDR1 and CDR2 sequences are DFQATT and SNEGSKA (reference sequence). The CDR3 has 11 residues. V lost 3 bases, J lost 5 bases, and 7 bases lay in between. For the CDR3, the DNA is TGCAGTGCTAGGGAAGGGGAGACCCAGTACTTC. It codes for CSAREGETQYF.

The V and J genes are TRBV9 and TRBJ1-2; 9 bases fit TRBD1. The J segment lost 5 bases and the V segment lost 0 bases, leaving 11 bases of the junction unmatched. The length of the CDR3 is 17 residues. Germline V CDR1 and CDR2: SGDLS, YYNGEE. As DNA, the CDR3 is TGTGCCAGCAGCGTAGATGCGACAGGGGGTGGGGAATATGGCTACACCTTC. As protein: CASSVDATGGGEYGYTF.

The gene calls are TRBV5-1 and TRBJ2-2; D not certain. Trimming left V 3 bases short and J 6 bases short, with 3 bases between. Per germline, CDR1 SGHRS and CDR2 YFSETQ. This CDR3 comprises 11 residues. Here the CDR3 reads CASSSAGELFF. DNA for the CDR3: TGCGCCAGCAGCTCGGCCGGGGAGCTGTTTTTT.

The DNA of the CDR3 is TGTGCCAGCAGTCCGTCACAGGGATCCGTGAACACTGAAGCTTTCTTT. This sequence encodes CASSPSQGSVNTEAFF. This chain uses TRBV27 with TRBJ1-1; tentatively, D is TRBD1 (6 bases). In germline, CDR1 is MNHEY, CDR2 SMNVEV (reference sequence). V was shortened by 5 bases and J by 0 bases, with 16 bases between the two germline ends. This CDR3 comprises 16 residues.